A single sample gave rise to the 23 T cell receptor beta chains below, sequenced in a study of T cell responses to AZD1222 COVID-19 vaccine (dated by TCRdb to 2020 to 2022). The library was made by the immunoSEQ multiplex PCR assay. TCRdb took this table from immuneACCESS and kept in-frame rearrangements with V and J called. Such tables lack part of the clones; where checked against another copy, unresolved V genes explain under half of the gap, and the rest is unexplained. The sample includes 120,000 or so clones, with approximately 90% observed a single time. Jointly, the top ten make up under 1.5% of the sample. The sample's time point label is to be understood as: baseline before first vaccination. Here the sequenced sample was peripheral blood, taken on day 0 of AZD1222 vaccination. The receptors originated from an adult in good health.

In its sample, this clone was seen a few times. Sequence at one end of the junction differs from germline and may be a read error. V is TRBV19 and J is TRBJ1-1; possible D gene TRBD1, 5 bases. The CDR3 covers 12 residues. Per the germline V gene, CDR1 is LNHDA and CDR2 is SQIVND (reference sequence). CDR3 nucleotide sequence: TGTGCCAGTAATATAGGGGTCTCTGAAGCTTTCTTT. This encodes CASNIGVSEAFF.

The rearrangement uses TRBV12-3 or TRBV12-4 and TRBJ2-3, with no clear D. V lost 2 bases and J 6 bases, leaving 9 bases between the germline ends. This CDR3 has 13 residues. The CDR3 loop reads CASSLWGSDTQYF. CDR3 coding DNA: TGTGCCAGCAGTTTATGGGGATCCGATACGCAGTATTTT.

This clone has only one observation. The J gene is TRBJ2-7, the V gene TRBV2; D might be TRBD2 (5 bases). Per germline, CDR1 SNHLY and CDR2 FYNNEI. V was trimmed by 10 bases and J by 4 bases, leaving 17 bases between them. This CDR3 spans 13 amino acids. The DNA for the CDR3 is TGTGCCACCCGTATCATTGAGGGATACGAGCAGTACTTC. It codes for CATRIIEGYEQYF.

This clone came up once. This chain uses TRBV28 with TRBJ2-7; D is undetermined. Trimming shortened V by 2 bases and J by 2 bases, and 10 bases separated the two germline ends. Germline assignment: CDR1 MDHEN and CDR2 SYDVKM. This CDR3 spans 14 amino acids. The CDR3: CASSLGRPTYEQYF. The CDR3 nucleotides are TGTGCCAGCAGTTTAGGCAGACCAACCTACGAGCAGTACTTC.

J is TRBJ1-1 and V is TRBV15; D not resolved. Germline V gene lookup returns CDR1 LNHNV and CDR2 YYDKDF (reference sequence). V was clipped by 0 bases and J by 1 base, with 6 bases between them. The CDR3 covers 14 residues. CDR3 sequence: CATSRDPTNTEAFF. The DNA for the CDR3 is TGTGCCACCAGCAGAGATCCCACGAACACTGAAGCTTTCTTT.

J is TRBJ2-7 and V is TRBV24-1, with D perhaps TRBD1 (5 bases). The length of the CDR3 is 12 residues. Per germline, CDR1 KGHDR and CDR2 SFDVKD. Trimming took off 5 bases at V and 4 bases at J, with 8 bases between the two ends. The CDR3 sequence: CATSGDSYEQYF. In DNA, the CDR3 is TGTGCCACCAGTGGTGACAGTTACGAGCAGTACTTC.

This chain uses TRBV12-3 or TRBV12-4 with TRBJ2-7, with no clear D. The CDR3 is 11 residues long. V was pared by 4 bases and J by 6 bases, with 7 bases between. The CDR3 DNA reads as TGTGCCAGCAGTTCGGAAGGCGAGCAGTACTTC. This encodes CASSSEGEQYF.

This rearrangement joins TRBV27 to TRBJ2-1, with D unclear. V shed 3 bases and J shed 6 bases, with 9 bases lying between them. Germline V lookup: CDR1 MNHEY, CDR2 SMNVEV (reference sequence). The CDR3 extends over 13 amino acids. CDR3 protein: CASSLKRLNEQFF. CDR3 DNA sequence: TGTGCCAGCAGTTTGAAAAGACTCAATGAGCAGTTCTTC.

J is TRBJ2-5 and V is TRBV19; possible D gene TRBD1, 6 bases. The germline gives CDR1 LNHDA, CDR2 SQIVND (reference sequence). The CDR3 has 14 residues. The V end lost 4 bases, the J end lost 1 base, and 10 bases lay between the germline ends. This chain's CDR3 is CASSKRQAQETQYF. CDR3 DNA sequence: TGTGCCAGTAGTAAGAGACAGGCCCAAGAGACCCAGTACTTC. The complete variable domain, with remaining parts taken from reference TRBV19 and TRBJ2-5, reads DGGITQSPKYLFRKEGQNVTLSCEQNLNHDAMYWYRQDPGQGLRLIYYSQIVNDFQKGDIAEGYSVSREKKESFPLTVTSAQKNPTAFYLCASSKRQAQETQYFGPGTRLLVL.

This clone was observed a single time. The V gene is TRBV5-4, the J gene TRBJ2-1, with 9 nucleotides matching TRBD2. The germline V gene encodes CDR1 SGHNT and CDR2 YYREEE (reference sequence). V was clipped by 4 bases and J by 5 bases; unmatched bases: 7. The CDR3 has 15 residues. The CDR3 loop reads CASSPSGGTHNEQFF. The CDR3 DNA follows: TGTGCCAGCAGCCCGAGCGGGGGGACCCACAATGAGCAGTTCTTC.

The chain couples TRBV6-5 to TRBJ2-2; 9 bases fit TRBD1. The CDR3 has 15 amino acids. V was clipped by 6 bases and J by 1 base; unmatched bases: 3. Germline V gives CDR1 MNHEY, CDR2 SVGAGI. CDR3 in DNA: TGTGCCAGCAGGGGACAGGGCTGGAACACCGGGGAGCTGTTTTTT. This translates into CASRGQGWNTGELFF.

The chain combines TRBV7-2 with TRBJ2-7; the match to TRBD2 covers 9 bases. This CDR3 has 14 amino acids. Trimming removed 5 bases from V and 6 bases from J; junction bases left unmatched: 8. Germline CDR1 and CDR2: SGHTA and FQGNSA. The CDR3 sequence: CASSLSRGGGEQYF. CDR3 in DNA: TGTGCCAGCAGCCTCTCGCGGGGGGGCGGCGAGCAGTACTTC.

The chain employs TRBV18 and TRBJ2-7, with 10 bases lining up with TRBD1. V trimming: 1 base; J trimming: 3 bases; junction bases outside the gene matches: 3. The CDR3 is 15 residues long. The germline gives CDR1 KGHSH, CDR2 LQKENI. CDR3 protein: CASSPQRTGGYEQYF. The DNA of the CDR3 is TGTGCCAGCTCACCACAACGGACAGGGGGCTACGAGCAGTACTTC.

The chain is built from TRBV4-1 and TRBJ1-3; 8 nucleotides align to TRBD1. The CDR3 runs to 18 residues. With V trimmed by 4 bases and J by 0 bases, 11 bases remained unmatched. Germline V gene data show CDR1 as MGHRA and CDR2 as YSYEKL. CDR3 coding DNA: TGCGCCAGCAGCCCTCGAGGGGGACAGGTAGCCTCTGGAAACACCATATATTTT. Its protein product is CASSPRGGQVASGNTIYF.

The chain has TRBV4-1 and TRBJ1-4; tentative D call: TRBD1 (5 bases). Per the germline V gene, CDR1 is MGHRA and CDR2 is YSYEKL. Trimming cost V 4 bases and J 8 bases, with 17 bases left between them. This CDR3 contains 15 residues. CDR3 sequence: CASSRNPGPREKLFF. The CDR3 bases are TGCGCCAGCAGCCGCAACCCGGGGCCGAGGGAAAAACTGTTTTTT.

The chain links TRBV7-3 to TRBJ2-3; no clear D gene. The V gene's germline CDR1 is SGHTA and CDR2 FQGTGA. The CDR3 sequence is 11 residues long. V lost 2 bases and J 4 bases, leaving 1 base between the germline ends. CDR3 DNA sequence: TGTGCCAGCAGCTTATCAGATACGCAGTATTTT. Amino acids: CASSLSDTQYF.

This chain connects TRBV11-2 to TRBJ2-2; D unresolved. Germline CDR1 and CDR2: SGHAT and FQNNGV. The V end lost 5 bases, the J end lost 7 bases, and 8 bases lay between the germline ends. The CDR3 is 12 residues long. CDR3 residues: CASSRPGGELFF. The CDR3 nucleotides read TGTGCCAGCAGCCGTCCCGGCGGGGAGCTGTTTTTT.

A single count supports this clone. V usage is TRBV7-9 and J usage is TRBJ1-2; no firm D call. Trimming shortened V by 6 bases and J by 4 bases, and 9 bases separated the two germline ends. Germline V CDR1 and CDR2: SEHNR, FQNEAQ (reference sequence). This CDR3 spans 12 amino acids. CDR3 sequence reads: CASRPPGYGYTF. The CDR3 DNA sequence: TGTGCCAGCAGGCCACCCGGCTATGGCTACACCTTC.

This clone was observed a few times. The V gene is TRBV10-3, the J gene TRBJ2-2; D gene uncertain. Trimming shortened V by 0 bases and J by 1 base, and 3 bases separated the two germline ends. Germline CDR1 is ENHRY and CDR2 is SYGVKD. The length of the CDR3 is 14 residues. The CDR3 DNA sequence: TGTGCCATCAGTGAGTCAGGGAACACCGGGGAGCTGTTTTTT. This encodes CAISESGNTGELFF.

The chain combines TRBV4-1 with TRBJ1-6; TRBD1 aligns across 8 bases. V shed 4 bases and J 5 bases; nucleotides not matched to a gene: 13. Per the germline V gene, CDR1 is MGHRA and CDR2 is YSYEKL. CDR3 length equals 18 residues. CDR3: CASSPLFRTGRNNSPLHF. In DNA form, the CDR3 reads TGCGCCAGCAGCCCTCTTTTTCGGACAGGGAGGAATAATTCACCCCTCCACTTT.

The CDR3 loop is CASSPSGAGAGSPLHF. CDR3 nucleotide sequence: TGTGCCAGCTCACCGTCGGGGGCAGGGGCTGGCTCACCCCTCCACTTT. The genes are TRBV18 and TRBJ1-6; tentative D call: TRBD1 (6 bases). CDR3 length equals 16 residues. The germline V gene has CDR1 KGHSH and CDR2 LQKENI. Between the trimmed V and J ends, which lost 3 bases and 10 bases, there was a span of 19 bases.

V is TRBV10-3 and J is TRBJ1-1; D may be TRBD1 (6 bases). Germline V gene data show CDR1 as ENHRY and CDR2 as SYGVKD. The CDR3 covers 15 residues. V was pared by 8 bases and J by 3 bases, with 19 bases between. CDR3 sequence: CAIALRGGGDTEAFF. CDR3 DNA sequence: TGTGCCATCGCCCTTCGGGGGGGCGGGGACACTGAAGCTTTCTTT.

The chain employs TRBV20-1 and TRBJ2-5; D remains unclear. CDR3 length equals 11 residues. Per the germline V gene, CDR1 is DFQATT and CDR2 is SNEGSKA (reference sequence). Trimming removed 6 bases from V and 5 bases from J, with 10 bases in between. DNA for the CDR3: TGCAGTGCAATGGGCCGGGAGACCCAGTACTTC. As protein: CSAMGRETQYF.